The 14 T cell receptor beta chains given below trace back to one sample, sequenced in a study of CD8 T cells in Susac syndrome. RNA was extracted with the RNeasy kit, and a quantity of roughly 0.5 to 1 ug was reverse transcribed using random hexamers. TCRdb fed the immunoSEQ multiplex PCR reads into MiXCR, producing one record per CDR3 protein. The sample includes about 130,000 distinct CDR3 sequences, approximately 95% of them seen just once. The sequenced material came from CD8+ T cells from PBMCs. These receptors were collected from a human donor with multiple sclerosis.

The chain joins TRBV9 to TRBJ1-6; a possible D gene is TRBD1 (6 bases). Germline V CDR1 and CDR2: SGDLS, YYNGEE. The CDR3 has 15 amino acids. V lost 4 bases and J lost 10, with 18 bases in between. CDR3 residues: CASSPGSGAGSPLHF. For the CDR3, the DNA is TGTGCCAGCAGCCCAGGCTCAGGGGCTGGGTCACCCCTCCACTTT. Full variable domain (missing parts from reference TRBV9 and TRBJ1-6): DSGVTQTPKHLITATGQRVTLRCSPRSGDLSVYWYQQSLDQGLQFLIQYYNGEERAKGNILERFSAQQFPDLHSELNLSSLELGDSALYFCASSPGSGAGSPLHFGNGTRLTVT.

J is TRBJ2-4 and V is TRBV27; tentatively, D is TRBD1 (5 bases). Trimming removed 4 bases from V and 8 bases from J, with 12 bases in between. This CDR3 region has 13 residues. CDR1 and CDR2 from the germline V gene are MNHEY and SMNVEV (reference sequence). The CDR3 nucleotides read TGTGCCAGCAGTTCCATAGACAGAGACATTCAGTACTTC. This codes for CASSSIDRDIQYF.

V and J are TRBV29-1 and TRBJ1-1; D gene unclear. CDR1 is SQVTM, CDR2 ANQGSEA, per germline. The ends were cut back, 6 bases at V and 5 bases at J, with 10 bases in the middle. The CDR3 spans 11 residues. CDR3 protein: CSVPGGTEAFF. CDR3 sequence (DNA): TGCAGCGTCCCCGGTGGAACTGAAGCTTTCTTT.

The chain joins TRBV9 to TRBJ1-1; D perhaps matches TRBD1 (6 bases). CDR3 length equals 15 residues. Deletions cut 0 bases from V and 0 bases from J, with 9 bases between. Germline V gives CDR1 SGDLS, CDR2 YYNGEE. The CDR3 coding sequence is TGTGCCAGCAGCGTAGGGAACAGGGTGAACACTGAAGCTTTCTTT. Its translation: CASSVGNRVNTEAFF.

The table lists this clonotype with a few counts. CDR3 DNA: TGTGCCAGCGCCGTGGGGGGATATGGTGGCTACACCTTC. Its protein is CASAVGGYGGYTF. The V gene is TRBV6-1, the J gene TRBJ1-2, with a weak D call TRBD1 (5 bases). Trimming took 8 bases from V and 7 from J, leaving 17 bases between them. This CDR3 is built from 13 residues. Per germline, CDR1 MNHNS and CDR2 SASEGT.

The V and J genes are TRBV13 and TRBJ2-3; D is unclear. CDR3 size: 11 residues. Trimming removed 2 bases at V and 6 bases at J, with 3 bases between. Germline CDR1 PRHDT, CDR2 FYEKMQ (reference sequence). The CDR3, as DNA: TGTGCCAGCAGCTTACGTGATACGCAGTATTTT. Its protein is CASSLRDTQYF.

This clonotype was detected a few times. The chain recombines TRBV5-4 with TRBJ2-4; D not resolved. V was clipped by 4 bases and J by 0 bases, with 5 bases between them. CDR1 and CDR2 from the germline V gene are SGHNT and YYREEE (reference sequence). The CDR3 loop spans 13 amino acids. The CDR3 region has the DNA TGTGCCAGCAGCCTGGTAGCCAAAAACATTCAGTACTTC. Protein sequence: CASSLVAKNIQYF.

The V and J genes are TRBV5-1 and TRBJ2-5; weak D call: TRBD1 (6 bases). V was pared by 4 bases and J by 1 base, with 14 bases between. This CDR3 has 15 amino acids. Per germline, CDR1 SGHRS and CDR2 YFSETQ. CDR3: CASSINRATQETQYF. In DNA, the CDR3 is TGCGCCAGCAGCATTAACAGGGCCACCCAAGAGACCCAGTACTTC.

The chain uses TRBV9 and TRBJ2-6; TRBD2 matches 8 bases. Germline V lookup: CDR1 SGDLS, CDR2 YYNGEE. There are 17 residues in the CDR3. Losses at the gene ends were 6 bases for V and 0 bases for J; bases not matched to a gene: 8. The CDR3 sequence: CASTPGGGYSGANVLTF. In DNA form, the CDR3 reads TGTGCCAGCACCCCGGGAGGGGGTTACTCTGGGGCCAACGTCCTGACTTTC.

The chain carries TRBV29-1 and TRBJ1-5, with TRBD1 matching over 7 bases. The CDR3 extends over 13 amino acids. The J segment lost 4 bases and the V segment lost 6 bases, leaving 6 bases of the junction unmatched. CDR1 SQVTM and CDR2 ANQGSEA come from the germline V gene. The CDR3 loop is CSVVTGLNQPQHF. The CDR3 DNA is TGCAGCGTAGTGACAGGGCTAAATCAGCCCCAGCATTTT.

The chain joins TRBV6-1 to TRBJ2-7, with 10 bases aligning to TRBD1. The CDR3 is 16 residues long. From germline, CDR1 is MNHNS and CDR2 SASEGT. With V trimmed by 6 bases and J by 2 bases, 10 bases remained unmatched. CDR3: CASSRKRQGAAYEQYV. DNA for the CDR3: TGTGCCAGCAGCCGTAAGAGACAGGGGGCGGCCTACGAGCAGTACGTC.

The chain carries TRBV30 and TRBJ2-1; D uncertain. Germline V gene data show CDR1 as GTSNPN and CDR2 as SVGIG (reference sequence). V was cut by 4 bases and J by 1 base, with 11 bases left in between. The CDR3 has 14 residues. The CDR3 coding sequence is TGTGCCTGGAAACACACTGGTTCCTACAATGAGCAGTTCTTC. This gives the protein CAWKHTGSYNEQFF.

This chain uses TRBV27 with TRBJ2-3, with D possibly matching TRBD2 (6 bases). V lost 6 bases and J lost 5, with 15 bases in between. This CDR3 has 14 residues. Germline V lookup: CDR1 MNHEY, CDR2 SMNVEV (reference sequence). The CDR3 here is CASRLARRGDTQYF. The CDR3 DNA reads TGTGCCAGCAGGCTAGCGAGACGTGGAGATACGCAGTATTTT.

The J gene is TRBJ1-5, the V gene TRBV13, with D unclear. Trimming left V 3 bases short and J 0 bases short, with 9 bases between. The length of the CDR3 is 15 residues. In germline, CDR1 is PRHDT, CDR2 FYEKMQ (reference sequence). The CDR3 sequence: CASSLGRNSNQPQHF. The CDR3 DNA reads TGTGCCAGCAGCTTGGGTAGGAATAGCAATCAGCCCCAGCATTTT.